The 12 T cell receptor beta chains below come from one sample, sequenced in a study of T cells in Graves' hyperthyroidism and ophthalmopathy. TCR beta CDR3 region amplification was performed from RNA transcripts. HTBI primers drove first-round RT-PCR of the TCR CDR3. From the multiplex PCR reads, TCRdb called clonotypes with MiXCR, one entry per CDR3 protein. The repertoire holds about 400,000 distinct CDR3 sequences, with about 15% as singletons. The material sequenced was blood. These receptors were taken from a woman in her twenties or thirties with Graves' hyperthyroidism.

This chain links TRBV9 with TRBJ1-3, with 9 positions matching TRBD1. CDR1 is SGDLS, CDR2 YYNGEE, per germline. There are 15 residues in the CDR3. V gave up 3 bases and J gave up 6 bases; unmatched junction bases: 7. The CDR3 DNA reads as TGTGCCAGCAGCGCTTTGGACAGGGGAGAAAACACCATATATTTT. Translated: CASSALDRGENTIYF. Looking up the rest from reference TRBV9 and TRBJ1-3 gives the full variable domain: DSGVTQTPKHLITATGQRVTLRCSPRSGDLSVYWYQQSLDQGLQFLIQYYNGEERAKGNILERFSAQQFPDLHSELNLSSLELGDSALYFCASSALDRGENTIYFGEGSWLTVV.

Many counts were recorded for this clonotype. The chain is built from TRBV12-3 or TRBV12-4 and TRBJ2-7; 7 bases agree with TRBD1. J lost 5 bases, V lost 1 base, and 5 bases had no gene match. This CDR3 comprises 14 residues. The CDR3 DNA is TGTGCCAGCAGTTTAGGGACAGGTCCCCACGAGCAGTACTTC. It codes for CASSLGTGPHEQYF.

This clonotype was seen only a few times. This chain links TRBV4-1 with TRBJ2-1, with D possibly being TRBD2 (5 bases). Deletions cut 5 bases from V and 2 bases from J, with 13 bases between. From germline, CDR1 is MGHRA and CDR2 YSYEKL. This CDR3 has 15 residues. The CDR3 is CASSGLADPYNEQFF. The CDR3 bases are TGCGCCAGCAGCGGACTGGCGGATCCCTACAATGAGCAGTTCTTC.

As regards this clonotype: Just one base apart from a much larger clone, this may be a read error. The rearrangement uses TRBV7-3 and TRBJ2-1, with 7 bases identical to TRBD1. Per the germline V gene, CDR1 is SGHTA and CDR2 is FQGTGA. This CDR3 region has 16 residues. Trimming at V came to 8 bases and at J to 1 base, leaving 11 bases not matched to a gene. For the CDR3, the DNA is TGTGCCAGCGGCTCCCGACAGGGATCTTCCTACAATGAGCAGTTCTTC. Translated, it gives CASGSRQGSSYNEQFF.

This clonotype was counted at least ten times. The chain carries TRBV5-1 and TRBJ2-7; tentative D call: TRBD2 (5 bases). With 0 bases removed from V and 3 bases from J, the gap between germline ends came to 10 bases. Per germline, CDR1 SGHRS and CDR2 YFSETQ. The CDR3 is made up of 14 amino acids. Written as DNA, the CDR3 is TGCGCCAGCAGCTTGGGGACTGCCCACTACGAGCAGTACTTC. It specifies CASSLGTAHYEQYF.

This rearrangement joins TRBV12-3 or TRBV12-4 to TRBJ2-1, with 7 bases identical to TRBD1. Unmatched junction bases numbered 7, after V lost 1 base and J lost 10 bases. The length of the CDR3 is 14 residues. Here the CDR3 reads CASSLDRTGGEQFF. CDR3 nucleotides: TGTGCCAGCAGTTTAGATAGGACAGGCGGAGAGCAGTTCTTC.

The sample holds many counts of this clonotype. V gene TRBV3-1 combines with J gene TRBJ2-5; the D gene is possibly TRBD2 (5 bases). Between the trimmed V and J ends, which lost 4 bases and 1 base, there was a span of 13 bases. CDR1 is LGHDT, CDR2 YNNKEL, per germline (reference sequence). This CDR3 has 15 residues. CDR3 sequence: CASSLMGATQETQYF. In DNA form, the CDR3 reads TGTGCCAGCAGCCTCATGGGAGCGACCCAAGAGACCCAGTACTTC.

This clonotype occurred many times. The V gene is TRBV5-1, the J gene TRBJ1-1, with TRBD1 matching over 9 bases. Germline loops: CDR1 SGHRS, CDR2 YFSETQ. The junction had 9 bases not matched to a gene; V was cut back by 6 bases and J by 0 bases. The CDR3 loop spans 16 amino acids. For the CDR3, the DNA is TGCGCCAGCACCACCCGGACAGGGGCGGTGAACACTGAAGCTTTCTTT. It is translated as CASTTRTGAVNTEAFF.

Ten or more counts support this clonotype. The chain is built from TRBV19 and TRBJ2-2, with 8 bases identical to TRBD1. The CDR3 length is 15 residues. The J segment lost 5 bases and the V segment lost 1 base, leaving 3 bases of the junction unmatched. Germline V lookup: CDR1 LNHDA, CDR2 SQIVND (reference sequence). The CDR3 is CASSIVDRVTGELFF. The CDR3 nucleotides are TGTGCCAGTAGTATAGTGGACAGGGTGACCGGGGAGCTGTTTTTT.

As for this clonotype: This may be a read error: a much more frequent sequence differs by one nucleotide. The chain joins TRBV20-1 to TRBJ1-5, with D perhaps TRBD1 (6 bases). The CDR3 extends over 14 amino acids. Germline V gene data show CDR1 as DFQATT and CDR2 as SNEGSKA (reference sequence). CDR3: CSASMAQGNSPRHF. In nucleotides, the CDR3 is TGCAGTGCTAGTATGGCTCAGGGGAATTCGCCCCGGCATTTT.

Only a few counts were recorded for this clonotype. The chain recombines TRBV27 with TRBJ1-2, with a weak D call TRBD1 (5 bases). Per germline, CDR1 MNHEY and CDR2 SMNVEV (reference sequence). The CDR3 is 17 residues long. Deletions cut 1 base from V and 2 bases from J, with 17 bases between. The CDR3 nucleotides read TGTGCCAGCAGTTTATTACCGCCAGGGCACACGAACTATGGCTACACCTTC. Translated, it gives CASSLLPPGHTNYGYTF.

This clonotype has ten or more counts. V gene TRBV28 combines with J gene TRBJ2-7, with D unresolved. CDR1 and CDR2 (germline): MDHEN, SYDVKM. This CDR3 has 14 residues. Deletions cut 8 bases from V and 6 bases from J, with 20 bases between. This chain's CDR3 is CASEPPSRQPEQYF. For the CDR3, the DNA is TGTGCCAGCGAACCCCCCTCGCGTCAACCCGAGCAGTACTTC. Full variable domain (rest looked up from reference TRBV28 and TRBJ2-7): DVKVTQSSRYLVKRTGEKVFLECVQDMDHENMFWYRQDPGLGLRLIYFSYDVKMKEKGDIPEGYSVSREKKERFSLILESASTNQTSMYLCASEPPSRQPEQYFGPGTRLTVT.